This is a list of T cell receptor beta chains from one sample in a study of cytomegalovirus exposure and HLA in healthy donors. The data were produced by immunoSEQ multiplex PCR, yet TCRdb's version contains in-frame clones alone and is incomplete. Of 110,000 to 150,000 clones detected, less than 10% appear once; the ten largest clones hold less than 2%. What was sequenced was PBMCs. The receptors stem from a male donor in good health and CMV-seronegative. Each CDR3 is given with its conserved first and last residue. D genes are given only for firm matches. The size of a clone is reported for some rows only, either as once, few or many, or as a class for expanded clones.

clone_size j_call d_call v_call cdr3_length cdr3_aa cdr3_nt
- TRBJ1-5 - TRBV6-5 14 CASRVGGSNQPQHF TGTGCCAGCCGAGTTGGAGGGAGTAATCAGCCCCAGCATTTT
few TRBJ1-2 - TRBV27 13 CASSLFRGGGYTF TGTGCCAGCAGTTTATTCAGAGGAGGAGGCTACACCTTC
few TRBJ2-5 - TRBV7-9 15 CASSLAGRDQETQYF TGTGCCAGCAGCTTAGCAGGCAGGGACCAAGAGACCCAGTACTTC
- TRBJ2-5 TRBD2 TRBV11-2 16 CASRGSGGFLQETQYF TGTGCCAGCAGGGGAAGCGGGGGCTTCCTTCAAGAGACCCAGTACTTC
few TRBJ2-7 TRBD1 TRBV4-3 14 CASSRSGQGYEQYF TGCGCCAGCAGCCGGTCCGGACAGGGGTACGAGCAGTACTTC
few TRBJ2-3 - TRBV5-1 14 CASSPEEPADTQYF TGCGCCAGCAGCCCTGAGGAACCGGCAGATACGCAGTATTTT
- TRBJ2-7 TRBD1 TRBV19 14 CASSWTGATYEQYF TGTGCCAGTAGTTGGACAGGCGCTACCTACGAGCAGTACTTC
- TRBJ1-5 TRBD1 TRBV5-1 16 CASSLGTGRGYQPQHF TGCGCCAGCAGCTTGGGGACAGGGCGGGGGTATCAGCCCCAGCATTTT
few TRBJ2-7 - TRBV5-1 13 CASSLGFSDEQYF TGCGCCAGCAGCTTGGGCTTTTCGGACGAGCAGTACTTC
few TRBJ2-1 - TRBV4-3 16 CASSQDSRSSYNEQFF TGCGCCAGCAGCCAAGATTCTAGGAGCTCCTACAATGAGCAGTTCTTC
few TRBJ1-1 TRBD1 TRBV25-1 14 CASRRQGMNTEAFF TGTGCCAGCAGGAGACAGGGCATGAACACTGAAGCTTTCTTT
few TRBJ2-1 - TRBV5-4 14 CASSLGTAYNEQFF TGTGCCAGCAGCTTGGGGACAGCATACAATGAGCAGTTCTTC
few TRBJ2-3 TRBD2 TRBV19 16 CASSALAGSSTDTQYF TGTGCCAGTAGTGCCCTAGCGGGGTCTAGCACAGATACGCAGTATTTT
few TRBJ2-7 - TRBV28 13 CASNSGATYEQYF TGTGCCAGCAATAGCGGAGCGACCTACGAGCAGTACTTC
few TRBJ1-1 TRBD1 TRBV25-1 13 CASRRQGGTEAFF TGTGCCAGCAGAAGACAGGGAGGCACTGAAGCTTTCTTT
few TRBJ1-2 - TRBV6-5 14 CASRLQGRNYGYTF TGTGCCAGCAGGTTACAGGGAAGAAACTATGGCTACACCTTC
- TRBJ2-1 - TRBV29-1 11 CSVASLWEQFF TGCAGCGTTGCTAGCCTGTGGGAGCAGTTCTTC
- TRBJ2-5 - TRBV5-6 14 CASSQPGTEETQYF TGTGCCAGCAGCCAGCCGGGAACAGAAGAGACCCAGTACTTC
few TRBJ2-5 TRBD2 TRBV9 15 CASSDGLAGQETQYF TGTGCCAGCAGCGACGGACTAGCGGGGCAAGAGACCCAGTACTTC
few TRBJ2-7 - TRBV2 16 CASSASVETLNYEQYF TGTGCCAGCAGTGCGAGTGTGGAGACTTTAAACTACGAGCAGTACTTC
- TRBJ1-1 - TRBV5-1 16 CASSLTTGDLGTEAFF TGCGCCAGCAGCTTGACAACAGGCGATTTGGGGACTGAAGCTTTCTTT
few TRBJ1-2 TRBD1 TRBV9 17 CASSATSGTGFNYGYTF TGTGCCAGCAGCGCGACCTCGGGGACAGGCTTTAACTATGGCTACACCTTC
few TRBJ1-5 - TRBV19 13 CASRLKYNQPQHF TGTGCCAGTAGACTAAAATACAATCAGCCCCAGCATTTT
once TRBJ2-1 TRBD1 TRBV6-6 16 CASSSFRTGPYNEQFF TGTGCCAGCAGTTCTTTCCGGACAGGGCCCTACAATGAGCAGTTCTTC
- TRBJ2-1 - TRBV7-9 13 CASSLPTGHEQFF TGTGCCAGCAGCCTCCCGACAGGCCATGAGCAGTTCTTC
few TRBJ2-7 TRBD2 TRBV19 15 CASSGLAGGPDEQYF TGTGCCAGTAGTGGACTAGCGGGAGGGCCAGACGAGCAGTACTTC
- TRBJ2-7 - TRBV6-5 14 CASSRGTGYGEQYF TGTGCCAGCAGCCGCGGCACGGGTTACGGCGAGCAGTACTTC
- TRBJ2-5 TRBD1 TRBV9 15 CASSTSRGRGETQYF TGTGCCAGCAGCACGTCGAGGGGGCGCGGAGAGACCCAGTACTTC
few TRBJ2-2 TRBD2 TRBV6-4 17 CASSDRREGTNTGELFF TGTGCCAGCAGTGACCGGCGGGAGGGAACGAACACCGGGGAGCTGTTTTTT
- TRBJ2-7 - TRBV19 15 CASSQDSQTSYEQYF TGTGCCAGTTCTCAGGACAGCCAGACCTCCTACGAGCAGTACTTC
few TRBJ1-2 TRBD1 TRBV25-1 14 CASSDRDRGHGYTF TGTGCCAGCAGTGATCGGGACAGGGGGCATGGCTACACCTTC
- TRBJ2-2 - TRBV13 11 CASSSNGELFF TGTGCCAGCAGCTCTAACGGGGAGCTGTTTTTT
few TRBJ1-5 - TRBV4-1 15 CASSPYQGINQPQHF TGCGCCAGCAGCCCTTACCAGGGGATCAATCAGCCCCAGCATTTT
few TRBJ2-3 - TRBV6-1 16 CASSERWHGEPDTQYF TGTGCCAGCAGTGAACGTTGGCACGGGGAGCCAGATACGCAGTATTTT
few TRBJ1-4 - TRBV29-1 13 CSVTGATNEKLFF TGCAGCGTAACAGGAGCAACTAATGAAAAACTGTTTTTT
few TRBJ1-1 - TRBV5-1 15 CASSFRGTMNTEAFF TGCGCCAGCAGCTTCAGGGGAACCATGAACACTGAAGCTTTCTTT
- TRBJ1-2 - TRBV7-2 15 CASSLVYGDFYGYTF TGTGCCAGCAGCTTAGTTTACGGGGACTTCTATGGCTACACCTTC
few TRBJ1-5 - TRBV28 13 CASSPDRNQPQHF TGTGCCAGCAGTCCCGACAGGAATCAGCCCCAGCATTTT
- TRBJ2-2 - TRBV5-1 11 CASRLLGELFF TGCGCCAGCAGATTGCTCGGGGAGCTGTTTTTT
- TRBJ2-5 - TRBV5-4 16 CASSGGAGALQETQYF TGTGCCAGCAGCGGTGGTGCGGGGGCTCTCCAAGAGACCCAGTACTTC
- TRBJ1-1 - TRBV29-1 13 CSVGQQGNTEAFF TGCAGCGTTGGTCAACAGGGGAACACTGAAGCTTTCTTT
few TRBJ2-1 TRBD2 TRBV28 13 CASRWRERDEQFF TGTGCCAGCAGATGGCGGGAGAGAGATGAGCAGTTCTTC
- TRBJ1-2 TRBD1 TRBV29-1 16 CSVDRLWTGARDGYTF TGCAGCGTTGATCGACTCTGGACAGGGGCAAGAGATGGCTACACCTTC
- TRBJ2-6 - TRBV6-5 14 CASSPSSGANVLTF TGTGCCAGCAGTCCGAGCTCTGGGGCCAACGTCCTGACTTTC
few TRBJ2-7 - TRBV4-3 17 CASSQDLGGTGSYEQYF TGCGCCAGCAGCCAAGATCTTGGCGGCACTGGCTCCTACGAGCAGTACTTC
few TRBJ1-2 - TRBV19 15 CASSNLQATNYGYTF TGTGCCAGTAGTAATTTGCAGGCAACTAACTATGGCTACACCTTC
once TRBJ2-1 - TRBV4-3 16 CASSQTRGARYNEQFF TGCGCCAGCAGCCAAACCCGGGGGGCCCGCTACAATGAGCAGTTCTTC
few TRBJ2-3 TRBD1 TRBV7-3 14 CASSFQGGTDTQYF TGTGCCAGCAGCTTTCAGGGGGGCACAGATACGCAGTATTTT
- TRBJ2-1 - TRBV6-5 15 CASSFRGRTYNEQFF TGTGCCAGCAGTTTCAGGGGCAGGACCTACAATGAGCAGTTCTTC
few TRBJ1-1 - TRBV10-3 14 CAISDPDEDTEAFF TGTGCCATCAGTGACCCTGACGAGGACACTGAAGCTTTCTTT
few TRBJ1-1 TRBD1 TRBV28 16 CASSRRPGQGGTEAFF TGTGCCAGCAGTCGGCGCCCCGGACAGGGCGGCACTGAAGCTTTCTTT
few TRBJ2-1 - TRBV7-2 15 CASSLELGRYNEQFF TGTGCCAGCAGCTTAGAACTCGGCAGGTACAATGAGCAGTTCTTC
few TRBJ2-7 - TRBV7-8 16 CASSLREELLSYEQYF TGTGCCAGCAGCCTACGAGAAGAACTTCTTTCCTACGAGCAGTACTTC
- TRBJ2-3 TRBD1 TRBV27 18 CASSSEPPDRTSTDTQYF TGTGCCAGCAGTTCGGAGCCCCCGGACAGGACAAGCACAGATACGCAGTATTTT
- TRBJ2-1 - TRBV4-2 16 CASSQGVGGGYNEQFF TGTGCCAGCAGCCAAGGAGTAGGGGGGGGATACAATGAGCAGTTCTTC
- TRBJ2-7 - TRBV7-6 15 CASSSPGRASYEQYF TGTGCCAGCAGCTCCCCAGGCAGGGCGTCCTACGAGCAGTACTTC
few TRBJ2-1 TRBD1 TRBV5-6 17 CASLGAFTGGAYNEQFF TGTGCCAGCCTAGGGGCCTTCACAGGGGGCGCCTACAATGAGCAGTTCTTC
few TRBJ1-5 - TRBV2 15 CASRGGTVSNQPQHF TGTGCCAGCAGGGGGGGGACGGTAAGCAATCAGCCCCAGCATTTT